The 19 T cell receptor beta chains listed next were all sequenced from one sample in a study of immune evolution from preneoplasia to lung adenocarcinoma. The data were produced by immunoSEQ multiplex PCR, yet TCRdb's version contains in-frame clones alone and is incomplete. The sample contains around 4,400 clones, 65% to 85% of which appear only once. The source material was FFPE minimally invasive lung adenocarcinoma tissue. Receptor source: a person aged 50-70 years with lung adenocarcinoma.

The chain uses TRBV19 and TRBJ2-1, with 10 positions matching TRBD2. Germline lookup yields CDR1 LNHDA and CDR2 SQIVND (reference sequence). This CDR3 spans 17 amino acids. With 3 bases clipped from V and 4 bases from J, the junction kept 9 bases outside the gene matches. The CDR3 region has the DNA TGTGCCAGTAGTATTCCTAGCGGGAGTGGTTTTTACAATGAGCAGTTCTTC. Protein product: CASSIPSGSGFYNEQFF.

The chain employs TRBV6-1 and TRBJ1-2; no definite D call. V was shortened by 6 bases and J by 7 bases, with 12 bases between the two germline ends. The CDR3 totals 12 residues. CDR1 and CDR2 (germline): MNHNS, SASEGT. In nucleotides, the CDR3 is TGTGCCAGCAGCCCCGGACTCGTTGGCTACACCTTC. Translation gives CASSPGLVGYTF.

The V gene is TRBV7-9, the J gene TRBJ2-5; D is perhaps TRBD2 (6 bases). The CDR3 totals 15 residues. Between the trimmed V and J ends, which lost 2 bases and 5 bases, there was a span of 15 bases. CDR1 SEHNR and CDR2 FQNEAQ come from the germline V gene (reference sequence). CDR3 sequence: CASSLNTGATETQYF. In nucleotides, the CDR3 is TGTGCCAGCAGCTTAAACACGGGAGCGACGGAGACCCAGTACTTC.

The rearrangement links TRBV28 to TRBJ2-1; D not certain. The CDR3 is 14 residues long. V lost 8 bases and J lost 3, with 14 bases in between. Germline loops: CDR1 MDHEN, CDR2 SYDVKM. The CDR3, as DNA: TGTGCCAGCGGCAGGCGGCCTGGCTACAATGAGCAGTTCTTC. Translation gives CASGRRPGYNEQFF. The whole variable domain, filled in from reference TRBV28 and TRBJ2-1, reads DVKVTQSSRYLVKRTGEKVFLECVQDMDHENMFWYRQDPGLGLRLIYFSYDVKMKEKGDIPEGYSVSREKKERFSLILESASTNQTSMYLCASGRRPGYNEQFFGPGTRLTVL.

The chain carries TRBV10-3 and TRBJ1-2; D gene uncertain. The germline gives CDR1 ENHRY, CDR2 SYGVKD. The V end was cut by 3 bases, the J end by 0 bases, with 8 bases between. The CDR3 sequence is 14 residues long. The CDR3 region is CAISEQLSNYGYTF. The CDR3 nucleotides read TGTGCCATCAGTGAACAGCTTTCTAACTATGGCTACACCTTC.

This clone was seen a handful of times. J is TRBJ1-5 and V is TRBV6-6; D may be TRBD1 (6 bases). CDR1 MNHNY and CDR2 SVGAGI come from the germline V gene (reference sequence). CDR3 length: 15 residues. Trimming removed 2 bases at V and 7 bases at J, with 15 bases between. Written as DNA, the CDR3 is TGTGCCAGCAGTTACGGGGTGGGGGCAGACCAGCCCCAGCATTTT. This encodes CASSYGVGADQPQHF.

The V gene is TRBV18, the J gene TRBJ2-7; no reliable D call. Germline assignment: CDR1 KGHSH and CDR2 LQKENI. V shed 6 bases and J shed 3 bases, with 12 bases lying between them. The CDR3 spans 13 residues. The CDR3 loop reads CASSLRDVYEQYF. The CDR3 coding sequence is TGTGCCAGCTCGCTTCGAGACGTCTACGAGCAGTACTTC.

The J gene is TRBJ2-3, the V gene TRBV11-2, with D hard to call. The CDR3 loop spans 13 amino acids. Germline V lookup: CDR1 SGHAT, CDR2 FQNNGV. The germline V and J ends were trimmed by 6 bases and 4 bases, with 11 bases remaining between them. The CDR3 loop reads CASRPSTADTQYF. The DNA of the CDR3 is TGTGCCAGCAGGCCTTCGACGGCAGATACGCAGTATTTT. Looking up the rest from reference TRBV11-2 and TRBJ2-3 gives the full variable domain: EAGVAQSPRYKIIEKRQSVAFWCNPISGHATLYWYQQILGQGPKLLIQFQNNGVVDDSQLPKDRFSAERLKGVDSTLKIQPAKLEDSAVYLCASRPSTADTQYFGPGTRLTVL.

The chain employs TRBV6-1 and TRBJ2-6; D call uncertain. Looked up from germline, CDR1 is MNHNS and CDR2 is SASEGT. V was pared by 0 bases and J by 0 bases, with 9 bases between. There are 17 residues in the CDR3. Written as DNA, the CDR3 is TGTGCCAGCAGTGAAGCGGGTTTCTACTCTGGGGCCAACGTCCTGACTTTC. The encoded protein is CASSEAGFYSGANVLTF.

The CDR3 sequence is CASSPSGTGSFGYTF. The CDR3 nucleotides are TGCGCCAGCAGCCCCTCCGGGACAGGGTCCTTCGGCTACACCTTC. The chain uses TRBV4-1 and TRBJ1-2; TRBD1 matches at 9 bases. The CDR3 has 15 amino acids. Losses at the gene ends were 4 bases for V and 8 bases for J; bases not matched to a gene: 11. Germline CDR1 reads MGHRA; CDR2 reads YSYEKL.

The chain combines TRBV5-6 with TRBJ2-5; tentatively, D is TRBD1 (5 bases). Trimming took off 0 bases at V and 5 bases at J, with 11 bases between the two ends. This CDR3 comprises 14 residues. Germline V CDR1 and CDR2: SGHDT, YYEEEE. CDR3 bases: TGTGCCAGCAGCTTGGTAGGGGCTGGTGAGACCCAGTACTTC. This encodes CASSLVGAGETQYF.

The chain employs TRBV4-1 and TRBJ2-7; weak D call: TRBD2 (5 bases). The CDR3 extends over 13 amino acids. Germline CDR1 is MGHRA and CDR2 is YSYEKL. Trimming cost V 4 bases and J 4 bases, with 11 bases left between them. CDR3 in DNA: TGCGCCAGCAGCCGAGGGCCGGGGTACGAGCAGTACTTC. The encoded protein is CASSRGPGYEQYF.

The chain joins TRBV11-2 to TRBJ2-7, with 11 bases lining up with TRBD2. The CDR3 loop spans 17 amino acids. Germline CDR1 and CDR2: SGHAT and FQNNGV. The V gene end was trimmed by 0 bases and the J gene end by 4 bases; junction bases not matched to a gene: 8. The CDR3 sequence: CASSLEGLADLKYEQYF. Written as DNA, the CDR3 is TGTGCCAGCAGCTTAGAGGGACTAGCGGACCTAAAATACGAGCAGTACTTC.

V gene TRBV6-5 combines with J gene TRBJ1-2; TRBD1 aligns across 7 bases. The length of the CDR3 is 13 residues. The ends lost 6 bases at V and 4 bases at J; junction bases unmatched: 5. Germline-derived CDR1 and CDR2 are MNHEY and SVGAGI. The CDR3 sequence is CASRRTGFYGYTF. As DNA, the CDR3 is TGTGCCAGCAGACGGACAGGCTTCTATGGCTACACCTTC.

J is TRBJ1-2 and V is TRBV19; tentative D call: TRBD1 (6 bases). Trimming removed 7 bases from V and 0 bases from J, with 15 bases in between. The germline V gene encodes CDR1 LNHDA and CDR2 SQIVND (reference sequence). This CDR3 is built from 15 residues. The CDR3 DNA is TGTGCCAGTACCGGGGGGCAGAAGTCTAACTATGGCTACACCTTC. Translation: CASTGGQKSNYGYTF.

The chain joins TRBV7-2 to TRBJ2-7; no clear D. V was pared by 5 bases and J by 2 bases, with 4 bases between. The germline CDR1 and CDR2 sequences are SGHTA and FQGNSA. This CDR3 contains 11 residues. The CDR3 DNA is TGTGCCAGCAGCCATGCCTACGAGCAGTACTTC. It specifies CASSHAYEQYF.

Here the CDR3 DNA reads TGTGCCACCAGCAGACAGGGGGCGCATGGCTACACCTTC. Its translation: CATSRQGAHGYTF. This chain joins TRBV15 and TRBJ1-2; 8 bases align to TRBD1. Germline lookup yields CDR1 LNHNV and CDR2 YYDKDF (reference sequence). V trimming: 2 bases; J trimming: 6 bases; junction bases outside the gene matches: 2. CDR3 size: 13 residues.

The V and J genes are TRBV15 and TRBJ2-1; D is unclear. Germline V lookup: CDR1 LNHNV, CDR2 YYDKDF (reference sequence). The CDR3 extends over 14 amino acids. Between the trimmed V and J ends, which lost 5 bases and 3 bases, there was a span of 11 bases. CDR3 loop: CATSAPENYNEQFF. CDR3 in DNA: TGTGCCACCAGCGCACCGGAAAACTACAATGAGCAGTTCTTC.

The chain couples TRBV28 to TRBJ1-5; 8 bases match TRBD1. The CDR3 is 14 amino acids. Germline V lookup: CDR1 MDHEN, CDR2 SYDVKM. With V trimmed by 4 bases and J by 8 bases, 7 bases remained unmatched. The CDR3 sequence is CASSSRQGLEPQHF. CDR3 in DNA: TGTGCCAGCAGTTCACGACAGGGGCTGGAGCCCCAGCATTTT.